Listed here are 7 T cell receptor beta chains from one sample, sequenced in a study of CD8 T cells in Susac syndrome. Random hexamers served to reverse transcribe roughly 0.45 to 1 ug RNA. TCRdb re-called the immunoSEQ multiplex PCR reads with MiXCR, one entry per CDR3 protein. The sample holds about 240,000 distinct CDR3 sequences; almost 97% are singletons and the top ten take around 0.1%. Sample: CD4+ T cells from PBMCs. These receptors were taken from a human donor with Susac syndrome.

The chain is built from TRBV5-1 and TRBJ1-2; D is undetermined. Per the germline V gene, CDR1 is SGHRS and CDR2 is YFSETQ. The CDR3 contains 15 residues. Trimming left V 4 bases short and J 4 bases short, with 17 bases between. The CDR3: CASSPDGPGPYGYTF. CDR3 coding DNA: TGCGCCAGCAGCCCAGACGGGCCCGGGCCCTATGGCTACACCTTC.

The J gene is TRBJ2-5, the V gene TRBV4-1, with no clear D. The CDR3 sequence is 16 residues long. Germline V lookup: CDR1 MGHRA, CDR2 YSYEKL. The V gene lost 0 bases and the J gene lost 1 base, with 12 bases spanning the gap. DNA for the CDR3: TGCGCCAGCAGCCAAGAGAGGAGCTTCGGCCAAGAGACCCAGTACTTC. It yields the protein CASSQERSFGQETQYF.

The chain is built from TRBV12-3 or TRBV12-4 and TRBJ1-5; TRBD1 matches 8 bases. CDR3 size: 12 residues. The V segment lost 6 bases and the J segment 9 bases; nucleotides outside the gene matches: 4. CDR3 region: CASSIDRGPQHF. Written as DNA, the CDR3 is TGTGCCAGCAGCATCGACAGGGGGCCCCAGCATTTT.

This clonotype was recorded only once. The chain combines TRBV28 with TRBJ1-5; the D is unclear. The CDR3 consists of 13 residues. Germline CDR1 and CDR2: MDHEN and SYDVKM. The ends were cut back, 6 bases at V and 6 bases at J, with 12 bases in the middle. The CDR3 protein is CASRRTAVQPQHF. DNA for the CDR3: TGTGCCAGCAGACGCACAGCAGTTCAGCCCCAGCATTTT.

V usage is TRBV20-1 and J usage is TRBJ2-7; 9 bases map to TRBD1. The CDR3 runs to 13 residues. J was trimmed by 3 bases and V by 1 base; bases with no gene match: 1. Germline CDR1 and CDR2: DFQATT and SNEGSKA (reference sequence). CDR3 residues: CSARGTGDYEQYF. The CDR3 nucleotides read TGCAGTGCTAGAGGGACAGGGGACTACGAGCAGTACTTC.

The rearrangement uses TRBV28 and TRBJ1-5; a weak D match, TRBD1 (5 bases). The CDR3 is 15 amino acids. Germline assignment: CDR1 MDHEN and CDR2 SYDVKM. The V end was cut by 5 bases, the J end by 4 bases, with 15 bases between. The CDR3 here is CASSTPGLGNQPQHF. The CDR3 bases are TGTGCCAGCAGTACGCCGGGACTGGGAAATCAGCCCCAGCATTTT.

The chain is built from TRBV20-1 and TRBJ1-2; the match to TRBD1 covers 7 bases. Germline values: CDR1 DFQATT, CDR2 SNEGSKA (reference sequence). The ends lost 1 base at V and 2 bases at J; junction bases unmatched: 1. The CDR3 has 13 amino acids. The CDR3 is CSARVQGNYGYTF. CDR3 in DNA: TGCAGTGCTAGAGTACAGGGGAACTATGGCTACACCTTC.